This T cell receptor beta chain was documented in a study of blood T cell repertoires in COVID-19. Study overall: Some COVID-19 samples were acute and others convalescent; all came from the United States, Italy and Spain.

Source study methods: Amplification of reference gene primers provided the estimated nucleated cell counts. TCRdb's copy holds only in-frame clones and misses some; the assay was immunoSEQ multiplex PCR. The DNA gave D and trimming, while V, J and clone size come from that table. The table has roughly 290,000 clones, around 91% seen once. This TCR came from a woman aged 55-69 years with acute or convalescent COVID-19. The sample consisted of peripheral blood.

This CDR3 reads CASSLDRVLETQYF. Written as DNA, the CDR3 is TGTGCCAGCAGCCTGGACAGGGTACTAGAGACCCAGTACTTC. The chain employs TRBV7-2 and TRBJ2-5, with 8 bases that match TRBD1. From germline, CDR1 is SGHTA and CDR2 FQGNSA. This CDR3 spans 14 amino acids. The V and J ends lost 5 bases and 4 bases, in that order; junction bases with no gene match: 6.